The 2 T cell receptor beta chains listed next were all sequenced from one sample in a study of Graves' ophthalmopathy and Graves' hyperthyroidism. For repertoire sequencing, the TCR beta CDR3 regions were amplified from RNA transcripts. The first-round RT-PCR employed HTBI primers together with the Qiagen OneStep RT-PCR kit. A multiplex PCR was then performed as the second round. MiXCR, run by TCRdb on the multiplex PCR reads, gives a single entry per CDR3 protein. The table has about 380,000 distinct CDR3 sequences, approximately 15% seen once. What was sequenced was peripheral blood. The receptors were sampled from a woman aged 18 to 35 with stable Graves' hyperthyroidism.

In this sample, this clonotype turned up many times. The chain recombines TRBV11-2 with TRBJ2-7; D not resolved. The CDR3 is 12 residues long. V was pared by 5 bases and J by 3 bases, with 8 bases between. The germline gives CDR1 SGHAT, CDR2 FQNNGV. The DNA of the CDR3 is TGTGCCAGCAGCCAACCCAACTACGAGCAGTACTTC. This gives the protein CASSQPNYEQYF.

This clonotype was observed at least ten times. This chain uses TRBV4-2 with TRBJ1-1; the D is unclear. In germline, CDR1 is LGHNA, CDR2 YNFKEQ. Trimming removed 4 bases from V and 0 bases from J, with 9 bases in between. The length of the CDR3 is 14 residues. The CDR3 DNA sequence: TGTGCCAGCAGCCCAGACGAATTGAACACTGAAGCTTTCTTT. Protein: CASSPDELNTEAFF.